The source of this T cell receptor beta chain is a study of beta chain features in type 1 diabetes. Study-wide results and limits: Researchers caution that PCR might favor shorter templates, equally among patients and controls. Type 1 diabetes patients had TCRB CDR3s that were shorter (moderately but significantly so) in all four CD4+ subsets.

As every portion of the isolated RNA was reverse transcribed, the sequencing read expressed TCRB transcripts. Data came from immunoSEQ multiplex PCR; TCRdb stores just in-frame clones and leaves some out. The sample lists some 370,000 clones; roughly a tenth were seen once. Concerning this clone itself: Its target is not known.

This CDR3 has 15 residues. CDR1 and CDR2 from the germline V gene are GTSNPN and SVGIG (reference sequence). Trimming shortened V by 3 bases and J by 0 bases, and 11 bases separated the two germline ends. V usage is TRBV30 and J usage is TRBJ1-4, with a possible D match to TRBD1 (5 bases). The sample comprised central memory CD4+ T cells from blood. This clonotype was obtained from a man younger than 45 with type 1 diabetes. CDR3 coding DNA: TGTGCCTGGAGGGGACCGGGGGCAACTAATGAAAAACTGTTTTTT. Encoded protein: CAWRGPGATNEKLFF. Variable domain in full (rest from reference TRBV30 and TRBJ1-4): SQTIHQWPATLVQPVGSPLSLECTVEGTSNPNLYWYRQAAGRGLQLLFYSVGIGQISSEVPQNLSASRPQDRQFILSSKKLLLSDSGFYLCAWRGPGATNEKLFFGSGTQLSVL.